The source of this T cell receptor (beta chain) is a study of blood T cell repertoires in COVID-19. Study in general: T cells, B-cell-depleted T cells, or PBMCs supplied cDNA or gDNA.

TCRdb's copy holds only in-frame clones and misses some; the assay was immunoSEQ multiplex PCR. There are over 250,000 clones in the sample; around 90% occur only once, and 0.75% to 1% lies in the top ten. The table lists this clone with a count of one. V gave up 0 bases and J gave up 6 bases; unmatched junction bases: 8. The CDR3 contains 16 residues. Germline values: CDR1 MNHNS, CDR2 SASEGT. This clonotype was obtained from a woman younger than 45 who had recovered from COVID-19. Input material: PBMCs or T cells enriched from blood (not recorded which). The gene calls are TRBV6-1 and TRBJ1-5; 7 nucleotides align to TRBD1. The CDR3 region has the DNA TGTGCCAGCAGTGAAGCTTATAGACAGGGCGCTCAGCCCCAGCATTTT. It yields the protein CASSEAYRQGAQPQHF.